This is a list of T cell receptor beta chains from one sample in a study of OX40 agonist ivuxolimab in advanced cancers. Assay: immunoSEQ multiplex PCR; the TCRdb copy retains only in-frame clones and omits some. The top ten hold 15% to 20% of the sample, which has tens of thousands of clones, almost 95% seen once. The sample in question was CD4+ or CD8+ T cells sorted from blood, obtained in a trial of the OX40 agonist ivuxolimab. The receptors shown here come from an adult with an advanced solid tumor such as melanoma, head and neck, liver or kidney cancer. Both conserved end residues are trimmed from each CDR3.

v_call	cdr3_aa
TRBV6-5	ASMSVNGYT
TRBV7-8	ASSQGWEQY
TRBV5-5	ASSLGQGAVYEQY
TRBV4-3	ASSQDPNPIEQY
TRBV7-8	ASSFLWASGSNEQF
TRBV27	ASSGTETLNTEAF
TRBV30	AWNGDSPTSNYGYT
TRBV11-2	ASSSFTGTTYEQY
TRBV7-8	ASSPGTSVSSYNEQF
TRBV10-3	AISNRDRGTYEQY
TRBV7-9	ASSLGVNYGYT
TRBV6-4	ASSGRDGTEAF
TRBV28	ASSPEREMLVEQY
TRBV28	ASSLHSKNTEAF
TRBV7-9	ASSPTLSDTQY
TRBV21-1	ASDLGGGLAGVGSYNEQF
TRBV29-1	SGGGQGILGYT
TRBV29-1	SADRVGGYT
TRBV27	ASSSDRIQETQY
TRBV9	ASSVELHVDTQY
TRBV4-1	ASSRETSYYNEQF
TRBV9	ASSVGGAEGYEQY